This paragraph covers one T cell receptor beta chain sequence. The antigen is unknown. This record comes from a study of shared clonotypes between healthy human individuals. Some clones are missing from TCRdb's copy, which holds only in-frame ones; the method was immunoSEQ multiplex PCR. Of about 2,500,000 clones in the sample, 85% to 95% are singletons; the top ten hold around 0.14%. The length of the CDR3 is 18 residues. Findings and limits, study-wide: Only blood samples were collected, and tissue repertoires likely differ.

Recent acute infections and vaccinations were absent in the healthy HIV-negative adult donors. CD4+ cells yielded CD45RA+ naive and CD45RA-negative memory subsets. V usage is TRBV21-1 and J usage is TRBJ1-1; the table's TRBD1 call for D was not verified on the DNA. TRBV21-1 is a known pseudogene. The TCR was taken from a young man in good health. Source material: naive CD4+ T cells sorted from blood. Subset given: CD45RA+ positively selected. CDR3 region: CASSKGQGARVRGTEAFF. CDR3 nucleotides: TGTGCCAGCAGCAAAGGACAGGGGGCTAGGGTTCGGGGCACTGAAGCTTTCTTT.